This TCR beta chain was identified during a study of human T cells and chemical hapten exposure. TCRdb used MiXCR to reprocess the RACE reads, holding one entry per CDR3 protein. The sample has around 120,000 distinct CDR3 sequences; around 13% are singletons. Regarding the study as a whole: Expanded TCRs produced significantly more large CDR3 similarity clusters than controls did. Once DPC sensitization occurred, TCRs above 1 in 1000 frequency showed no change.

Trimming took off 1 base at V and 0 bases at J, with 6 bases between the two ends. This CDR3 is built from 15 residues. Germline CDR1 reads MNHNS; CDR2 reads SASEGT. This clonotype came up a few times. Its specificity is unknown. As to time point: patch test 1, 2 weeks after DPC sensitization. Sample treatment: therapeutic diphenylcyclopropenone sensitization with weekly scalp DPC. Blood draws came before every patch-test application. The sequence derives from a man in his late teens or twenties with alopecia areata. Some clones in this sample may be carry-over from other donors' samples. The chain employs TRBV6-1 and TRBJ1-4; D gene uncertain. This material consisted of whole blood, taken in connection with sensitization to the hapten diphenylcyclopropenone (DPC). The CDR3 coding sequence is TGTGCCAGCAGTGAAGTTGCCGCAACTAATGAAAAACTGTTTTTT. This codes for CASSEVAATNEKLFF.